These 32 T cell receptor beta chains share one sample of origin, sequenced in a study of T cell clones after liver transplantation. Profiled with immunoSEQ multiplex PCR; TCRdb holds only in-frame clones, not every one. Of roughly 80,000 clones in the sample, nearly 85% are singletons; the top ten hold around 0.45%. This specimen was CD4+ T cells from blood, taken about 46 months after liver transplant. The origin of the receptors is a human patient who received a liver transplant. Some T cells may trace back to the graft donor.

This chain connects TRBV5-1 to TRBJ1-4; TRBD1 might be the D (6 bases). Germline V lookup: CDR1 SGHRS, CDR2 YFSETQ. Trimming left V 4 bases short and J 8 bases short, with 15 bases between. The CDR3 consists of 14 residues. CDR3 in amino acids: CASSSTGLIEKLFF. DNA for the CDR3: TGCGCCAGCAGCAGTACAGGGTTAATAGAAAAACTGTTTTTT.

The chain recombines TRBV18 with TRBJ2-2; TRBD2 aligns across 8 bases. The CDR3 totals 16 residues. Germline V gives CDR1 KGHSH, CDR2 LQKENI. With 6 bases clipped from V and 3 bases from J, the junction kept 9 bases outside the gene matches. The CDR3 DNA reads as TGTGCCAGCTCCCGAACTCTAGCGGGCGACACCGGGGAGCTGTTTTTT. It codes for CASSRTLAGDTGELFF.

This rearrangement joins TRBV9 to TRBJ2-3; D remains ambiguous. The CDR3 consists of 15 residues. Trimming stripped 2 bases from V and 0 bases from J, with 10 bases between. The germline V gene has CDR1 SGDLS and CDR2 YYNGEE. As DNA, the CDR3 is TGTGCCAGCAGCGTCTACTTCACTAGCACAGATACGCAGTATTTT. It translates to CASSVYFTSTDTQYF.

In DNA form, the CDR3 reads TGCGCCAGCAGCTTACAGGGTGGGCCAGAGACCCAGTACTTC. Encoded protein: CASSLQGGPETQYF. The chain joins TRBV5-1 to TRBJ2-5; the D gene is possibly TRBD1 (6 bases). The CDR3 loop spans 14 amino acids. From germline, CDR1 is SGHRS and CDR2 YFSETQ. V was trimmed by 2 bases and J by 4 bases, leaving 12 bases between them.

The CDR3 here is CASSKDRGGTDTQYF. DNA of the CDR3: TGTGCCAGCAGTAAGGACAGGGGCGGGACAGATACGCAGTATTTT. The V call is TRBV2, the J call TRBJ2-3, with 9 bases aligning to TRBD1. This CDR3 spans 15 amino acids. The ends lost 5 bases at V and 3 bases at J; junction bases unmatched: 6. CDR1 and CDR2 (germline): SNHLY, FYNNEI.

The chain combines TRBV4-1 with TRBJ1-4, with D tentatively TRBD1 (5 bases). CDR1 is MGHRA, CDR2 YSYEKL, per germline. This CDR3 has 17 amino acids. V was cut by 6 bases and J by 5 bases, with 22 bases left in between. CDR3 bases: TGCGCCAGCAGACAGCGACTCCGGGGGGAGGAGAATGAAAAACTGTTTTTT. Its protein is CASRQRLRGEENEKLFF.

The chain links TRBV18 to TRBJ2-7, with D perhaps TRBD1 (5 bases). Germline CDR1 is KGHSH and CDR2 is LQKENI. This CDR3 spans 14 amino acids. Trimming stripped 6 bases from V and 0 bases from J, with 12 bases between. CDR3 in amino acids: CASSQDSTSYEQYF. In DNA form, the CDR3 reads TGTGCCAGCTCCCAAGACAGTACCTCCTACGAGCAGTACTTC. Drawing the rest from reference TRBV18 and TRBJ2-7, the complete variable domain is NAGVMQNPRHLVRRRGQEARLRCSPMKGHSHVYWYRQLPEEGLKFMVYLQKENIIDESGMPKERFSAEFPKEGPSILRIQQVVRGDSAAYFCASSQDSTSYEQYFGPGTRLTVT.

This chain links TRBV5-1 with TRBJ1-1, with 8 bases matching TRBD1. The germline V gene has CDR1 SGHRS and CDR2 YFSETQ. V gave up 0 bases and J gave up 6 bases; unmatched junction bases: 7. The CDR3 contains 15 residues. The CDR3, as DNA: TGCGCCAGCAGCTTGGCCGTGGACAGGGAGCCTGAAGCTTTCTTT. Protein: CASSLAVDREPEAFF.

The CDR3 region has the DNA TGTGCCAGCTCACCACGGACAGGAGGAAACACCATATATTTT. Residues: CASSPRTGGNTIYF. The rearrangement links TRBV18 to TRBJ1-3, with 7 bases lining up with TRBD1. The V and J ends lost 1 base and 4 bases, in that order; junction bases with no gene match: 1. CDR3 length: 14 amino acids. Per germline, CDR1 KGHSH and CDR2 LQKENI. The full variable domain, in which reference TRBV18 and TRBJ1-3 provide the parts outside the CDR3, is NAGVMQNPRHLVRRRGQEARLRCSPMKGHSHVYWYRQLPEEGLKFMVYLQKENIIDESGMPKERFSAEFPKEGPSILRIQQVVRGDSAAYFCASSPRTGGNTIYFGEGSWLTVV.

This sequence joins TRBV10-3 and TRBJ1-1, with no clear D. Germline values: CDR1 ENHRY, CDR2 SYGVKD. The CDR3 is 15 residues long. The V and J ends lost 3 bases and 0 bases respectively, with 11 bases between them. The CDR3 is CAISDWENMNTEAFF. CDR3 in DNA: TGTGCCATCAGTGATTGGGAAAACATGAACACTGAAGCTTTCTTT.

The rearrangement links TRBV29-1 to TRBJ2-5; tentatively, D is TRBD1 (6 bases). Deletions cut 6 bases from V and 4 bases from J, with 18 bases between. The CDR3 spans 14 residues. CDR1 and CDR2 (germline): SQVTM, ANQGSEA. The chain's CDR3 is CSVRGSVAVETQYF. CDR3 sequence (DNA): TGCAGCGTGAGGGGGTCGGTAGCTGTAGAGACCCAGTACTTC.

This chain links TRBV28 with TRBJ1-3, with unresolved D. V was clipped by 4 bases and J by 0 bases, with 10 bases between them. The CDR3 covers 15 residues. CDR1 and CDR2 from the germline V gene are MDHEN and SYDVKM. The CDR3: CASSSNVHSGNTIYF. The CDR3 DNA follows: TGTGCCAGCAGTTCGAATGTACACTCTGGAAACACCATATATTTT. The variable domain in full, completed from reference TRBV28 and TRBJ1-3, reads DVKVTQSSRYLVKRTGEKVFLECVQDMDHENMFWYRQDPGLGLRLIYFSYDVKMKEKGDIPEGYSVSREKKERFSLILESASTNQTSMYLCASSSNVHSGNTIYFGEGSWLTVV.

Here the CDR3 reads CASSAPGQGNQPQHF. The CDR3 nucleotides read TGTGCCAGCAGTGCTCCGGGACAGGGCAATCAGCCCCAGCATTTT. The chain links TRBV6-1 to TRBJ1-5; 8 bases align to TRBD1. Germline V gene data show CDR1 as MNHNS and CDR2 as SASEGT. CDR3 length: 15 residues. V shed 4 bases, J shed 2 bases, and the junction held 4 bases outside the gene matches.

The chain joins TRBV18 to TRBJ1-4; the match to TRBD1 covers 7 bases. Trimming cost V 0 bases and J 4 bases; bases outside gene matches: 2. There are 15 residues in the CDR3. CDR1 KGHSH and CDR2 LQKENI come from the germline V gene. The CDR3 nucleotides are TGTGCCAGCTCACCACCGACAGGGCGTAATGAAAAACTGTTTTTT. Protein sequence: CASSPPTGRNEKLFF.

In this sample, this clone turned up once. The gene calls are TRBV27 and TRBJ2-7, with D possibly matching TRBD2 (6 bases). The CDR3 extends over 13 amino acids. Looked up from germline, CDR1 is MNHEY and CDR2 is SMNVEV (reference sequence). Trimming shortened V by 7 bases and J by 7 bases, and 17 bases separated the two germline ends. The CDR3 protein is CASKGTPGREQYF. Here the CDR3 DNA reads TGTGCCAGCAAGGGGACTCCCGGTCGGGAGCAGTACTTC.

This chain links TRBV28 with TRBJ2-5, with 9 bases that match TRBD1. V trimming: 4 bases; J trimming: 2 bases; junction bases outside the gene matches: 8. CDR1 is MDHEN and CDR2 is SYDVKM in the germline V gene. The CDR3 runs to 16 residues. DNA of the CDR3: TGTGCCAGCAGTTCGCCCGGGACAGGGCTACAAGAGACCCAGTACTTC. Amino acids: CASSSPGTGLQETQYF.

The chain recombines TRBV7-2 with TRBJ2-5, with 10 bases matching TRBD2. The CDR3 runs 15 residues. Per the germline V gene, CDR1 is SGHTA and CDR2 is FQGNSA. V shed 5 bases, J shed 1 base, and the junction held 4 bases outside the gene matches. CDR3 nucleotides: TGTGCCAGCAGCGCGGGACTAGCGAGCCAAGAGACCCAGTACTTC. Encoded protein: CASSAGLASQETQYF.

The chain joins TRBV5-1 to TRBJ1-1; D is possibly TRBD1 (6 bases). The CDR3 is 15 residues long. Germline V gene data show CDR1 as SGHRS and CDR2 as YFSETQ. V gave up 5 bases and J gave up 6 bases, with 20 bases separating them. CDR3: CASRDGGLGRAEAFF. CDR3 nucleotide sequence: TGCGCCAGCAGGGACGGGGGCCTGGGGAGGGCTGAAGCTTTCTTT.

The chain recombines TRBV10-3 with TRBJ2-7, with D perhaps TRBD1 (6 bases). Looked up from germline, CDR1 is ENHRY and CDR2 is SYGVKD. V was pared by 2 bases and J by 2 bases, with 7 bases between. The CDR3 has 13 amino acids. CDR3 protein: CAISEQGTYEQYF. Here the CDR3 DNA reads TGTGCCATCAGTGAGCAGGGGACCTACGAGCAGTACTTC.

This clone was recorded only once. The rearrangement uses TRBV6-1 and TRBJ1-5; D is undetermined. V was shortened by 10 bases and J by 6 bases, with 13 bases between the two germline ends. There are 12 residues in the CDR3. Germline CDR1 is MNHNS and CDR2 is SASEGT. The CDR3 sequence is CATCQPPQPQHF. Written as DNA, the CDR3 is TGTGCCACCTGTCAACCCCCTCAGCCCCAGCATTTT.

The chain carries TRBV4-3 and TRBJ2-1, with no clear D. The germline V gene encodes CDR1 LGHNA and CDR2 YSLEER. The CDR3 length is 13 residues. Trimming removed 1 base at V and 2 bases at J, with 3 bases between. In DNA form, the CDR3 reads TGCGCCAGCAGCCAAGGACCCTACAATGAGCAGTTCTTC. Translated, it gives CASSQGPYNEQFF.

This chain's CDR3 is CASRGALNRDGYTF. CDR3 nucleotide sequence: TGTGCCAGCAGGGGGGCCCTTAACAGGGATGGCTACACCTTC. The chain combines TRBV2 with TRBJ1-2, with D tentatively TRBD1 (6 bases). Between the trimmed V and J ends, which lost 6 bases and 6 bases, there was a span of 17 bases. Germline V lookup: CDR1 SNHLY, CDR2 FYNNEI. The CDR3 is made up of 14 amino acids.

This clone was counted only a few times. This CDR3 reads CASSPTGTKEQFF. Here the CDR3 DNA reads TGTGCCAGCTCACCGACCGGGACTAAAGAGCAGTTCTTC. The chain employs TRBV18 and TRBJ2-1; 7 bases are shared with TRBD2. This CDR3 comprises 13 residues. Germline V gene sequence: CDR1 KGHSH, CDR2 LQKENI. The V segment lost 3 bases and the J segment 10 bases; nucleotides outside the gene matches: 6.

V is TRBV10-2 and J is TRBJ2-7; D is ambiguous. V lost 3 bases and J 2 bases, leaving 17 bases between the germline ends. The CDR3 is 16 amino acids. Germline V gene data show CDR1 as WSHSY and CDR2 as SAAADI. The CDR3 DNA sequence: TGCGCCAGCAGTGATTTAGTAGCAAAAACAACCTACGAGCAGTACTTC. This gives the protein CASSDLVAKTTYEQYF.

The chain recombines TRBV7-2 with TRBJ2-1; 14 bases are a match to TRBD2. The V segment lost 4 bases and the J segment 5 bases; nucleotides outside the gene matches: 4. Germline-derived CDR1 and CDR2 are SGHTA and FQGNSA. The length of the CDR3 is 16 residues. The CDR3 bases are TGTGCCAGCAGCTCGGGACTAGCGGGAGTTGACAATGAGCAGTTCTTC. Protein product: CASSSGLAGVDNEQFF.

The chain uses TRBV5-1 and TRBJ2-1, with 11 positions matching TRBD2. Germline V gene lookup returns CDR1 SGHRS and CDR2 YFSETQ. V shed 2 bases and J 3 bases; nucleotides not matched to a gene: 4. The CDR3 loop spans 16 amino acids. This CDR3 is CASSFGTSGNYNEQFF. For the CDR3, the DNA is TGCGCCAGCAGCTTCGGGACTAGCGGCAACTACAATGAGCAGTTCTTC.

The CDR3 protein is CASSMSTPDRGIGRYTGELFF. CDR3 nucleotide sequence: TGTGCCAGTAGTATGTCCACTCCGGACAGGGGGATCGGGCGATACACCGGGGAGCTGTTTTTT. The chain links TRBV19 to TRBJ2-2, with 10 bases fitting TRBD1. The CDR3 is made up of 21 amino acids. Germline CDR1 reads LNHDA; CDR2 reads SQIVND (reference sequence). The ends lost 3 bases at V and 3 bases at J; junction bases unmatched: 19. Using reference TRBV19 and TRBJ2-2 for the parts outside the CDR3, the full variable domain is DGGITQSPKYLFRKEGQNVTLSCEQNLNHDAMYWYRQDPGQGLRLIYYSQIVNDFQKGDIAEGYSVSREKKESFPLTVTSAQKNPTAFYLCASSMSTPDRGIGRYTGELFFGEGSRLTVL.

The rearrangement links TRBV7-3 to TRBJ2-5, with TRBD2 identical over 12 bases. V dropped 5 bases and J dropped 4; count of bases not matched to a gene: 8. This CDR3 has 16 amino acids. The germline V gene encodes CDR1 SGHTA and CDR2 FQGTGA. The CDR3 DNA reads as TGTGCCAGCAGCCCCCTAGCGGGAGGGCCTCGAGAGACCCAGTACTTC. As protein: CASSPLAGGPRETQYF.

The chain employs TRBV6-4 and TRBJ1-2, with D possibly TRBD1 on 5 matching bases. This CDR3 is 12 amino acids long. The V and J ends lost 0 bases and 8 bases respectively, with 7 bases between them. In germline, CDR1 is MRHNA, CDR2 SNTAGT. In DNA, the CDR3 is TGTGCCAGCAGTGACTCGGGGCGGGGCTACACCTTC. Translating it yields CASSDSGRGYTF.

The rearrangement links TRBV9 to TRBJ2-1; possibly TRBD1 or TRBD2 for D (5 bases each). Germline V gene data show CDR1 as SGDLS and CDR2 as YYNGEE. V lost 5 bases and J 0 bases, leaving 9 bases between the germline ends. The CDR3 is made up of 14 amino acids. Here the CDR3 DNA reads TGTGCCAGCAGGGGGGATTCCTCCTACAATGAGCAGTTCTTC. It specifies CASRGDSSYNEQFF.

The chain combines TRBV11-2 with TRBJ1-1; 8 bases match TRBD1. The CDR3 runs 15 residues. V lost 1 base to trimming and J lost 1 base; unmatched junction nucleotides: 2. Germline CDR1 is SGHAT and CDR2 is FQNNGV. The DNA for the CDR3 is TGTGCCAGCAGCTTAGCGGGACAGGAGAACACTGAAGCTTTCTTT. It yields the protein CASSLAGQENTEAFF. The variable domain in full, completed from reference TRBV11-2 and TRBJ1-1, reads EAGVAQSPRYKIIEKRQSVAFWCNPISGHATLYWYQQILGQGPKLLIQFQNNGVVDDSQLPKDRFSAERLKGVDSTLKIQPAKLEDSAVYLCASSLAGQENTEAFFGQGTRLTVV.

The chain combines TRBV5-1 with TRBJ1-1; D perhaps matches TRBD1 (5 bases). Germline V CDR1 and CDR2: SGHRS, YFSETQ. The CDR3 extends over 15 amino acids. Trimming shortened V by 0 bases and J by 0 bases, and 9 bases separated the two germline ends. The chain's CDR3 is CASSLERGLNTEAFF. The CDR3 nucleotides are TGCGCCAGCAGCTTGGAGCGGGGCTTGAACACTGAAGCTTTCTTT.